This T cell receptor (beta chain) was captured by sequencing in a study of T cell clonotyping in hematopoietic cell transplantation. Libraries were prepared by immunoSEQ multiplex PCR; TCRdb keeps only in-frame clonotypes and omits some of them. Seen here are 3,500 to 4,500 clones, around 93% observed once, and the top ten hold almost 0.95%. Points on this clone: Its antigen is not known.

Study findings and constraints: Higher Inverse Simpson Index values in graft donor and pretransplant recipient predicted broader posttransplant TCR diversity.

The CDR3 length is 14 residues. The genes are TRBV21-1 and TRBJ2-3; TRBD1 reflects the table's D call only, with no check against the DNA. TRBV21-1 is tagged as a pseudogene. The specimen comprised PBMCs, sampled 30 days after allogeneic stem cell transplant. The sequence was collected from a male patient between 50 and 60 years old who had an allogeneic stem cell transplant from a related donor, so the T cells may come from the graft donor. Some clones in this sample may be carry-over from other donors' samples. For the CDR3, the DNA is TGTGCCAGCAGCAGGGCAGGGCGCACAGATACGCAGTATTTT. It is translated as CASSRAGRTDTQYF.